Listed here are 21 T cell receptor beta chains from one sample, sequenced in a study of shared clonotypes between healthy human individuals. The assay was immunoSEQ multiplex PCR, and TCRdb's table has in-frame clones only and misses some. This sample yields 2.3 million or so clones, of which approximately 93% are seen a single time; around 0.4% belongs to the top ten. The sequencing input was naive CD4+ T cells from PBMCs. Regarding subset: CD45RA+ positively selected. These receptors were collected from a man aged 18-30 years in good health. Some clones in this sample may be carry-over from other donors' samples.

The chain carries TRBV4-2 and TRBJ2-2; D might be TRBD2 (6 bases). Germline V gene sequence: CDR1 LGHNA, CDR2 YNFKEQ. CDR3 size: 15 residues. V lost 6 bases and J 1 base, leaving 12 bases between the germline ends. CDR3 DNA: TGTGCCAGCAGTTTCTCCGGGGGGAACACCGGGGAGCTGTTTTTT. Its protein product is CASSFSGGNTGELFF.

V and J are TRBV5-6 and TRBJ2-3; D might be TRBD2 (5 bases). Trimming took off 3 bases at V and 7 bases at J, with 12 bases between the two ends. This CDR3 spans 13 amino acids. Germline CDR1 is SGHDT and CDR2 is YYEEEE. The CDR3 region has the DNA TGTGCCAGCAGCTCCAATACTAGGCATACGCAGTATTTT. Translated: CASSSNTRHTQYF.

This clone was seen a few times. The chain carries TRBV6-7 and TRBJ2-7, with D perhaps matching TRBD2 (5 bases). TRBV6-7 falls under the ORF class, with uncertain function. This CDR3 region has 13 residues. The CDR3 region is CGPGGPLAYEQYF. CDR3 DNA sequence: TGTGGCCCCGGAGGCCCGCTCGCATACGAGCAGTACTTC.

The chain employs TRBV11-3 and TRBJ2-1; TRBD2 matches 7 bases. Per the germline V gene, CDR1 is SGHNT and CDR2 is YENEEA. J gave up 1 base and V 5 bases, and 8 bases lay outside the gene matches. The CDR3 loop spans 16 amino acids. Here the CDR3 DNA reads TGTGCCAGCAGCCCGCGGGGGACTGCATCCTACAATGAGCAGTTCTTC. As protein: CASSPRGTASYNEQFF.

The chain joins TRBV7-3 to TRBJ2-3, with TRBD1 matching 7 bases. V shed 2 bases, J shed 2 bases, and the junction held 4 bases outside the gene matches. Germline-derived CDR1 and CDR2 are SGHTA and FQGTGA. This CDR3 contains 15 residues. CDR3 DNA: TGTGCCAGCAGCTTACTAGGGACAGCCACAGATACGCAGTATTTT. It is translated as CASSLLGTATDTQYF.

The chain uses TRBV19 and TRBJ2-2, with 9 nucleotides matching TRBD1. The J segment lost 7 bases and the V segment lost 10 bases, leaving 4 bases of the junction unmatched. The CDR3 has 12 amino acids. Germline assignment: CDR1 LNHDA and CDR2 SQIVND (reference sequence). The CDR3 loop is CAIGTGFGELFF. CDR3 bases: TGTGCCATTGGGACAGGGTTCGGGGAGCTGTTTTTT.

V and J are TRBV7-9 and TRBJ1-1; D unresolved. The CDR3 loop spans 15 amino acids. Deletions cut 1 base from V and 1 base from J, with 10 bases between. Germline V CDR1 and CDR2: SEHNR, FQNEAQ (reference sequence). This chain's CDR3 is CASSLVEGGNTEAFF. In nucleotides, the CDR3 is TGTGCCAGCAGCTTAGTGGAGGGCGGGAACACTGAAGCTTTCTTT.

The chain combines TRBV5-5 with TRBJ2-5; TRBD2 aligns across 9 bases. This CDR3 is built from 17 residues. Germline V CDR1 and CDR2: SGHKS, YYEKEE (reference sequence). After removal of 0 bases from V and 5 bases from J, the junction contained 11 bases not matched to a gene. CDR3 DNA sequence: TGTGCCAGCAGCTTGGATGCGGGAGGGCCTGAGCGGGAGACCCAGTACTTC. It specifies CASSLDAGGPERETQYF. The variable domain in full, with the rest retrieved from reference TRBV5-5 and TRBJ2-5, is DAGVTQSPTHLIKTRGQQVTLRCSPISGHKSVSWYQQVLGQGPQFIFQYYEKEERGRGNFPDRFSARQFPNYSSELNVNALLLGDSALYLCASSLDAGGPERETQYFGPGTRLLVL.

The chain employs TRBV7-9 and TRBJ2-1; D gene uncertain. Trimming removed 5 bases from V and 6 bases from J, with 11 bases in between. Germline V lookup: CDR1 SEHNR, CDR2 FQNEAQ (reference sequence). There are 13 residues in the CDR3. The CDR3: CASSPGLTNEQFF. The CDR3 DNA is TGTGCCAGCAGCCCAGGTTTGACCAATGAGCAGTTCTTC.

This clone was counted a single time. The chain has TRBV27 and TRBJ2-3, with 8 bases identical to TRBD2. The CDR3 runs to 18 residues. The J segment lost 0 bases and the V segment lost 2 bases, leaving 10 bases of the junction unmatched. Germline CDR1 and CDR2: MNHEY and SMNVEV (reference sequence). CDR3 protein: CASSLNGWGGRSTDTQYF. The CDR3 DNA sequence: TGTGCCAGCAGTTTAAACGGTTGGGGCGGGAGGAGCACAGATACGCAGTATTTT.

The chain links TRBV9 to TRBJ2-7, with 8 bases fitting TRBD2. The germline gives CDR1 SGDLS, CDR2 YYNGEE. J gave up 0 bases and V 4 bases, and 6 bases lay outside the gene matches. This CDR3 comprises 15 residues. The CDR3, as DNA: TGTGCCAGCAGCCCCTCCGGGAGGGCCTCCTACGAGCAGTACTTC. Protein sequence: CASSPSGRASYEQYF.

The V call is TRBV4-1, the J call TRBJ2-5; 11 bases map to TRBD2. The trim removed 4 bases at V and 9 bases at J, leaving 10 bases unmatched. From germline, CDR1 is MGHRA and CDR2 YSYEKL. This CDR3 is 15 amino acids long. The CDR3 coding sequence is TGCGCCAGCAGCCCGGGACTAGCGGTTCGGGAGGCCCAGTACTTC. Amino acids: CASSPGLAVREAQYF.

The CDR3 DNA sequence: TGTGCCAGCAGTGATGGGCACCCCACTGAAGCTTTCTTT. It codes for CASSDGHPTEAFF. V gene TRBV6-1 combines with J gene TRBJ1-1; D not certain. The CDR3 consists of 13 residues. Per the germline V gene, CDR1 is MNHNS and CDR2 is SASEGT. V was clipped by 3 bases and J by 4 bases, with 9 bases between them.

This sequence joins TRBV5-6 and TRBJ1-1; D is uncertain. The CDR3 totals 15 residues. Trimming removed 2 bases from V and 1 base from J, with 12 bases in between. Germline loops: CDR1 SGHDT, CDR2 YYEEEE. The CDR3 DNA follows: TGTGCCAGCAGCTTTCCTGCAGGCAGGAACACTGAAGCTTTCTTT. Amino acid sequence: CASSFPAGRNTEAFF. The whole variable domain, filled in from reference TRBV5-6 and TRBJ1-1, reads DAGVTQSPTHLIKTRGQQVTLRCSPKSGHDTVSWYQQALGQGPQFIFQYYEEEERQRGNFPDRFSGHQFPNYSSELNVNALLLGDSALYLCASSFPAGRNTEAFFGQGTRLTVV.

The rearrangement joins TRBV5-6 to TRBJ1-4; D call uncertain. The germline gives CDR1 SGHDT, CDR2 YYEEEE. The ends were cut back, 0 bases at V and 3 bases at J, with 9 bases in the middle. The CDR3 extends over 15 amino acids. CDR3 amino acids: CASSLERRSNEKLFF. The CDR3, as DNA: TGTGCCAGCAGCTTGGAGAGACGGTCTAATGAAAAACTGTTTTTT.

This chain uses TRBV28 with TRBJ1-3; no reliable D call. Germline CDR1 MDHEN, CDR2 SYDVKM. Deletions cut 10 bases from V and 4 bases from J, with 17 bases between. This CDR3 comprises 14 residues. The CDR3 reads CATKFGVEGNTIYF. The CDR3 DNA reads as TGTGCCACCAAGTTTGGGGTAGAGGGAAACACCATATATTTT.

This clone showed up just once. The chain joins TRBV6-6 to TRBJ2-3, with unresolved D. Germline V gene data show CDR1 as MNHNY and CDR2 as SVGAGI (reference sequence). The CDR3 covers 14 residues. V lost 0 bases, J lost 4 bases, and 8 bases lay in between. The CDR3 nucleotides are TGTGCCAGCAGTTACTCTAAGTCAGCAGATACGCAGTATTTT. It translates to CASSYSKSADTQYF.

The chain combines TRBV9 with TRBJ2-7; a possible D gene is TRBD1 (6 bases). Trimming took off 3 bases at V and 5 bases at J, with 24 bases between the two ends. The CDR3 covers 17 residues. Germline lookup yields CDR1 SGDLS and CDR2 YYNGEE. This CDR3 is CASSAGRVGAGAHEQYF. The CDR3 DNA reads as TGTGCCAGCAGCGCCGGTCGGGTGGGGGCAGGGGCTCACGAGCAGTACTTC. Based on the CDR3 plus reference TRBV9 and TRBJ2-7, the full variable domain is DSGVTQTPKHLITATGQRVTLRCSPRSGDLSVYWYQQSLDQGLQFLIQYYNGEERAKGNILERFSAQQFPDLHSELNLSSLELGDSALYFCASSAGRVGAGAHEQYFGPGTRLTVT.

This chain joins TRBV5-1 and TRBJ2-5, with 13 positions matching TRBD2. The V and J ends lost 4 bases and 5 bases, in that order; junction bases with no gene match: 11. Germline loops: CDR1 SGHRS, CDR2 YFSETQ. The CDR3 sequence is 17 residues long. The CDR3 sequence is CASSVGLAGKREETQYF. The CDR3 DNA follows: TGCGCCAGCAGCGTGGGACTAGCGGGAAAGAGGGAGGAGACCCAGTACTTC. Based on the CDR3 plus reference TRBV5-1 and TRBJ2-5, the full variable domain is KAGVTQTPRYLIKTRGQQVTLSCSPISGHRSVSWYQQTPGQGLQFLFEYFSETQRNKGNFPGRFSGRQFSNSRSEMNVSTLELGDSALYLCASSVGLAGKREETQYFGPGTRLLVL.

This CDR3 reads CASSESSTYNEQFF. The CDR3, as DNA: TGTGCCAGCAGTGAATCGTCAACCTACAATGAGCAGTTCTTC. The chain recombines TRBV6-1 with TRBJ2-1, with no clear D. V was pared by 2 bases and J by 2 bases, with 7 bases between. This CDR3 has 14 amino acids. Germline loops: CDR1 MNHNS, CDR2 SASEGT.

V gene TRBV16 combines with J gene TRBJ1-3; no clear D gene. CDR3 length: 16 amino acids. CDR1 is KGHSY, CDR2 FQNENV, per germline. V was trimmed by 4 bases and J by 4 bases, leaving 17 bases between them. CDR3: CASSPPDHLPGNTIYF. CDR3 nucleotides: TGTGCCAGCAGCCCCCCGGACCACCTTCCCGGAAACACCATATATTTT. Supplemented by reference TRBV16 and TRBJ1-3, the full variable domain reads GEEVAQTPKHLVRGEGQKAKLYCAPIKGHSYVFWYQQVLKNEFKFLISFQNENVFDETGMPKERFSAKCLPNSPCSLEIQATKLEDSAVYFCASSPPDHLPGNTIYFGEGSWLTVV.